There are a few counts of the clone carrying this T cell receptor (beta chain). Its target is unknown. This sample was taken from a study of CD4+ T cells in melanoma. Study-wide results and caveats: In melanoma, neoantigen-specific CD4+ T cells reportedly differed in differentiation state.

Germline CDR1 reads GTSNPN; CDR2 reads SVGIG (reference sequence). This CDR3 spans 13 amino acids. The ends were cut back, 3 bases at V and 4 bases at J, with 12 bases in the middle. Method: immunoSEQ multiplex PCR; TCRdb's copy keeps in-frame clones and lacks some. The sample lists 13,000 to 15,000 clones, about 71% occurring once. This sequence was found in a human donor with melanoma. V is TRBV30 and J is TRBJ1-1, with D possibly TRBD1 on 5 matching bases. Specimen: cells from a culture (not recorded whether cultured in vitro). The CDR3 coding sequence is TGTGCCTGGAGGCAATCGGGGGGCACTGAAGCTTTCTTT. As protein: CAWRQSGGTEAFF.